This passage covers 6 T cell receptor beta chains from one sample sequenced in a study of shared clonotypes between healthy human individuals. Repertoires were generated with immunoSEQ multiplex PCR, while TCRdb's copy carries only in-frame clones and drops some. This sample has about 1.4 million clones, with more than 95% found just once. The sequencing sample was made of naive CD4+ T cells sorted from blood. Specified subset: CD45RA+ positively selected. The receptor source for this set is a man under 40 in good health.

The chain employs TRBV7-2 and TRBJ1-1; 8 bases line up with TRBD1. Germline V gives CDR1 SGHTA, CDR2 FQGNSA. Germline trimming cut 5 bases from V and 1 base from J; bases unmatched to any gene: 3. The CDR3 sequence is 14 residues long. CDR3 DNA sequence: TGTGCCAGCAGCCTACAGGGGGAGAACACTGAAGCTTTCTTT. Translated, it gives CASSLQGENTEAFF.

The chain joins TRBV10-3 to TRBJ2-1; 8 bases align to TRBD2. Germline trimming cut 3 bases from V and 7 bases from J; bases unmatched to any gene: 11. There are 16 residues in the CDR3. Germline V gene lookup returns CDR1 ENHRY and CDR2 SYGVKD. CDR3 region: CAISETGGPPLNEQFF. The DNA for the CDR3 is TGTGCCATCAGTGAAACGGGAGGGCCTCCCCTTAATGAGCAGTTCTTC.

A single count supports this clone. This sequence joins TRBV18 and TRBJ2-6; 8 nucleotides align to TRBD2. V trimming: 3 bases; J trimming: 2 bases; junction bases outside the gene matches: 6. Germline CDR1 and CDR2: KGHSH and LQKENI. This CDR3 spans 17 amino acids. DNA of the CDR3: TGTGCCAGCTCACCGCTCGGGGGGGGCCCTGGGGCCAACGTCCTGACTTTC. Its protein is CASSPLGGGPGANVLTF.

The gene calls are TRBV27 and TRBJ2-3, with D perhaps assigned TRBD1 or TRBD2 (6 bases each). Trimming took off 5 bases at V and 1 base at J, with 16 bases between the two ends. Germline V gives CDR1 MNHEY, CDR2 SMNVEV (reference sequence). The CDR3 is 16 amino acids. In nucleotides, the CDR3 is TGTGCCAGCAGTGCGGGACATCGAATTGGCACAGATACGCAGTATTTT. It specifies CASSAGHRIGTDTQYF.

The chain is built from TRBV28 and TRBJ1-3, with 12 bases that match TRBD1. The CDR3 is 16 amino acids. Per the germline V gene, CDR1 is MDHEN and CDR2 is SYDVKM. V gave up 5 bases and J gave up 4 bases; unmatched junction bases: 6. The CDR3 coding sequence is TGTGCCAGCAGTGCGGGACAGGGGGCGAAAGGAAACACCATATATTTT. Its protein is CASSAGQGAKGNTIYF.

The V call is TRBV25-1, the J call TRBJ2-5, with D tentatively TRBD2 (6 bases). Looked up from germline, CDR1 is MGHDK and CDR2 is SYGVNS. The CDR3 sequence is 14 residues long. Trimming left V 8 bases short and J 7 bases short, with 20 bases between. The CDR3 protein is CASGKYGEDVTQYF. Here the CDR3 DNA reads TGTGCCAGCGGGAAGTATGGGGAGGACGTGACCCAGTACTTC.